This T cell receptor beta chain was found in a study of T-cell memory formation after mild COVID-19. Remarks on this clonotype: Its antigen is still unknown.

TCRdb re-called the 5' RACE reads with MiXCR, one entry per CDR3 protein. This sample has 550,000 to 650,000 distinct CDR3 sequences; roughly 17% occur once, and the top ten carry roughly 7.7%. V was pared by 8 bases and J by 0 bases, with 5 bases between. The length of the CDR3 is 11 residues. Looked up from germline, CDR1 is SQVTM and CDR2 is ANQGSEA. The study, taken as a whole, reports: Among CD4+ contracting clones, most were CM and EM, and CD8+ ones EMRA. While clones contracting from day 15 to 85 were balanced between CD4 and CD8, later expanders leaned CD4+.

This TCR was sampled from an adult woman who had mild COVID-19 (a few samples of this study predate the infection). Cell type and time point are not known. The sequencing input was PBMCs or a T cell subset sorted from them (not recorded which). The chain couples TRBV29-1 to TRBJ1-3; D gene unclear. The CDR3 bases are TGCAGCTGGGTCTCTGGAAACACCATATATTTT. Translated, it gives CSWVSGNTIYF.